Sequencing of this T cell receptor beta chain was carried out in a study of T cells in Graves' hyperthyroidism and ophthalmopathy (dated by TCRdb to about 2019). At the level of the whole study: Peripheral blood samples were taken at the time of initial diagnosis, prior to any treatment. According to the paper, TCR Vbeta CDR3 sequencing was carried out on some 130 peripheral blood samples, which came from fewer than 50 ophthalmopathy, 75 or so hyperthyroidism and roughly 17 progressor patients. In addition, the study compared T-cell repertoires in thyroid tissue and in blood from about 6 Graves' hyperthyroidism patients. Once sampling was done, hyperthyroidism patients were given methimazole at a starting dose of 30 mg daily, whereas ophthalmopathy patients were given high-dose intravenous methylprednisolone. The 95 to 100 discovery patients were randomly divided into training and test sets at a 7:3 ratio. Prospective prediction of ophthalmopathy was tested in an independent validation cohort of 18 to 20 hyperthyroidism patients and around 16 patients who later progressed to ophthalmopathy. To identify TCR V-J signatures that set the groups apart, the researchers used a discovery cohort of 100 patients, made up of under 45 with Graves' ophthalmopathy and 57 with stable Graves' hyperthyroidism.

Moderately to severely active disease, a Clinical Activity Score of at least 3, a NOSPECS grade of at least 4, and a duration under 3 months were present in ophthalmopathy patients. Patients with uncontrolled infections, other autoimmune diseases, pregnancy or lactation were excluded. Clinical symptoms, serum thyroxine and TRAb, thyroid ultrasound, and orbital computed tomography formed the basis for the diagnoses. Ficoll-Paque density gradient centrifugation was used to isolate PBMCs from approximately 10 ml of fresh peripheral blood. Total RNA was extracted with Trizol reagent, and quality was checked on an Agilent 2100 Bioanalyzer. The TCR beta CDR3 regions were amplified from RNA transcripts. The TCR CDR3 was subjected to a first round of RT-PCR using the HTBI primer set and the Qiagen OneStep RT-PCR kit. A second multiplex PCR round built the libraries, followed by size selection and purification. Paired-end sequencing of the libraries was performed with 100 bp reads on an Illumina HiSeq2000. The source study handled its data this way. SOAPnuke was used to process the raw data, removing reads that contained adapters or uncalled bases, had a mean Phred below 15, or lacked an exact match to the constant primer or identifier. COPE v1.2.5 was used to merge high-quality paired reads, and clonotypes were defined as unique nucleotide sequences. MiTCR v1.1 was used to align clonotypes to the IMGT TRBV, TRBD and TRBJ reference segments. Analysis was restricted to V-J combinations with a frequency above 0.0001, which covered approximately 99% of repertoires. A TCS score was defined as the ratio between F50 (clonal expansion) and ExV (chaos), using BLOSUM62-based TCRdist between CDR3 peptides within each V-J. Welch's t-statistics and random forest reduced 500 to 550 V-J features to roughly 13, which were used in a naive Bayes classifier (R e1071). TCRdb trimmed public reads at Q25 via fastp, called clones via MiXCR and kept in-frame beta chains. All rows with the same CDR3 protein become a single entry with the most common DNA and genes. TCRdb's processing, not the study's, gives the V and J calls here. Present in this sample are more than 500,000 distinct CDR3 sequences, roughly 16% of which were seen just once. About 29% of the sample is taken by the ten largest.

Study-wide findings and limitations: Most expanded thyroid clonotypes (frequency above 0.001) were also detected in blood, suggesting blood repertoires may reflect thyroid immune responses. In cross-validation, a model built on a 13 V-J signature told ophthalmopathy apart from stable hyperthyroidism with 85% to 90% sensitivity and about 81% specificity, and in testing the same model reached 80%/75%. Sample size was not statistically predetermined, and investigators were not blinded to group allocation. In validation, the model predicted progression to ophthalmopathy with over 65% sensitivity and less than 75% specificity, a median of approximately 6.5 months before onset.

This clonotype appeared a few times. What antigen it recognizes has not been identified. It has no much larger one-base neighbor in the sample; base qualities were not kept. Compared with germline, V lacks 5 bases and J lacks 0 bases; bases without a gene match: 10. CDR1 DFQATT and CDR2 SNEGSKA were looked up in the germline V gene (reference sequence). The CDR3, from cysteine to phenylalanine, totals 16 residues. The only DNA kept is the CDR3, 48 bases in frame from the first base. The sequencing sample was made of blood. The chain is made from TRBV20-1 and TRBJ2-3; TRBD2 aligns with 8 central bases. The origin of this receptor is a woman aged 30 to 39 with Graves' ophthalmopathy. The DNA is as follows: TGCAGTGCTTCAACGACGACTAGCGACAGCACAGATACGCAGTATTTT. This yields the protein CSASTTTSDSTDTQYF.